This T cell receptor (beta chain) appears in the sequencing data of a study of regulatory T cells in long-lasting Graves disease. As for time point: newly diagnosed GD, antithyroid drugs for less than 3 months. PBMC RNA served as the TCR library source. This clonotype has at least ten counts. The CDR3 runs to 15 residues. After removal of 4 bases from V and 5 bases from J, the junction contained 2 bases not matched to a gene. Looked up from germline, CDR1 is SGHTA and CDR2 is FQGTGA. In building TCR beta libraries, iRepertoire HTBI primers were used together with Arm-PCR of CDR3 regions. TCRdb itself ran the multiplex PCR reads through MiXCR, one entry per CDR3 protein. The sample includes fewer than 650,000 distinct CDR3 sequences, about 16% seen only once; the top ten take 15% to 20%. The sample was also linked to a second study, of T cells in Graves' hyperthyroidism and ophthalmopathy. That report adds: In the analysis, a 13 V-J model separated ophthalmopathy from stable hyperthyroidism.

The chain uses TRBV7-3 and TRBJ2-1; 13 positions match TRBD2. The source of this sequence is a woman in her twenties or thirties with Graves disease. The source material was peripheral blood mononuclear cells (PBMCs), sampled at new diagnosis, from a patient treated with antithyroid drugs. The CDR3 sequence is CASSSGLAGNNEQFF. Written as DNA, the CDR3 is TGTGCCAGCAGCTCGGGACTAGCGGGAAACAATGAGCAGTTCTTC.